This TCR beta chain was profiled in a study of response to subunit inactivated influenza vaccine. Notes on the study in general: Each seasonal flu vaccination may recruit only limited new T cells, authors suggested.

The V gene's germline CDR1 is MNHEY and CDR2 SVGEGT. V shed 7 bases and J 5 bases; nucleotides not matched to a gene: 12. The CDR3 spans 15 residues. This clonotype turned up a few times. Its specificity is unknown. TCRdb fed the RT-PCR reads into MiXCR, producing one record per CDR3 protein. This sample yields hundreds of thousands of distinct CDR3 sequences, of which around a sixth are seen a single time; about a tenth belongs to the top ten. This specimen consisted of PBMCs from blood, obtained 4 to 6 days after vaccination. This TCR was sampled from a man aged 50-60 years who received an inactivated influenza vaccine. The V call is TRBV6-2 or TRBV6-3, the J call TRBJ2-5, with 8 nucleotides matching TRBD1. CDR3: CASTLRDRRSETQYF. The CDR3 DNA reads TGTGCCAGCACCTTACGGGACAGGAGGTCGGAGACCCAGTACTTC.